The present entry profiles one T cell receptor (beta chain) with its context. The sample is drawn from a study of OX40 agonist ivuxolimab in advanced cancers. CDR1 is MNHEY, CDR2 SVGAGI, per germline. The V and J ends lost 5 bases and 10 bases respectively, with 9 bases between them. There are 12 residues in the CDR3. The table came from immunoSEQ multiplex PCR; TCRdb's copy has only in-frame clones and leaves some out. The sample shows tens of thousands of clones, about three quarters of them seen only once. Specimen: CD4+ or CD8+ T cells sorted from blood, collected in a trial of the OX40 agonist ivuxolimab. The sequence was collected from an adult with an advanced solid tumor such as melanoma, head and neck, liver or kidney cancer. The chain carries TRBV6-5 and TRBJ1-6; D is unresolved. The CDR3 DNA sequence: TGTGCCAGCAGTCCAGGCCAGTCACCCCTCCACTTT. Translated: CASSPGQSPLHF.